This TCR beta chain originates from a study of cytomegalovirus exposure and HLA in healthy donors. Study in general: Caucasian-associated ancestry cluster membership applied to around 80% of about 370 genotyped donors.

Findings and caveats of the study: In vitro, three CMV-associated chains proved specific for CMV antigens. The investigators catalogued 150 or so TCR beta chains as cytomegalovirus-associated. A later analysis showed HLA-associated TCR beta chains outstripping equally common others in clonal expansion.

In regard to this clone: As yet, its antigen is unknown. The junction departs from germline at one end; a sequencing error may be responsible.

Vbeta (60) and Jbeta (13) primers were used in the PCR. Sequenced by immunoSEQ multiplex PCR; TCRdb stores in-frame clones only, minus some. The data contain about 140,000 clones, just under 80% of them singletons. The CDR3 sequence is 16 residues long. Germline V gene data show CDR1 as SSHAT and CDR2 as FNYEAQ (reference sequence). This sequence originates from a young man in good health. This rearrangement joins TRBV7-7 to TRBJ2-5; the match to TRBD1 covers 12 bases. Material: PBMCs. The CDR3 spells CASSLGGQGAKETQYF. The DNA for the CDR3 is TGTGCTAGCAGCTTAGGGGGACAGGGGGCTAAAGAGACCCAGTACTTC.